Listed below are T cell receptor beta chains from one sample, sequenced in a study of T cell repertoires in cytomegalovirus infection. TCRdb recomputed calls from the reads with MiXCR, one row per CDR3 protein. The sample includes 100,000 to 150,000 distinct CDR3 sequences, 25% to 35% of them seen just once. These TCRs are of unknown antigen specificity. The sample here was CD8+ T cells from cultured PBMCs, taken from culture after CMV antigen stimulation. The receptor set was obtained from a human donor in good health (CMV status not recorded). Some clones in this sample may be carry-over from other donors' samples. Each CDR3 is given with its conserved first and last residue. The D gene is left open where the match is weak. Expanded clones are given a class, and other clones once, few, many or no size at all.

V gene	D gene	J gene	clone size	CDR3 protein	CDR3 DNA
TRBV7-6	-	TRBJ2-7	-	CASSHGQTYEQYF	TGTGCCAGCAGTCACGGACAGACCTACGAGCAGTACTTC
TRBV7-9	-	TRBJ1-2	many	CASSLGEAFYGYTF	TGTGCCAGCAGCTTAGGTGAAGCTTTCTATGGCTACACCTTC
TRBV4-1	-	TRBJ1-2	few	CASSQAPEWAGRYGYTF	TGCGCCAGCAGCCAAGCCCCCGAATGGGCAGGCCGGTATGGCTACACCTTC
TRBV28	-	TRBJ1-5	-	CASRPRGLSNQPQHF	TGTGCCAGCAGACCCAGGGGTCTCTCCAATCAGCCCCAGCATTTT
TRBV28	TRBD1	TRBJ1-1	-	CASSARGLGTEAFF	TGTGCCAGCAGCGCCAGGGGGCTAGGCACTGAAGCTTTCTTT
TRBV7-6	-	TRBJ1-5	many	CASSLDSQNQPQHF	TGTGCCAGCAGCTTGGACAGTCAGAATCAGCCCCAGCATTTT
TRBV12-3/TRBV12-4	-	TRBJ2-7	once	CASSHTGSYEQYF	TGTGCCAGCAGCCATACAGGGTCCTACGAGCAGTACTTC
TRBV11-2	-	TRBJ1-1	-	CASSPWGSRVTEAFF	TGTGCCAGCAGCCCCTGGGGCTCGAGGGTCACTGAAGCTTTCTTT
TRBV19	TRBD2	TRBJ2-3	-	CASTPGSGGSPDTQYF	TGTGCCAGTACCCCCGGTAGCGGGGGGTCTCCAGATACGCAGTATTTT
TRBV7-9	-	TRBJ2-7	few	CASSGTTSPPYEQYF	TGTGCCAGCAGCGGAACGACTAGTCCGCCTTACGAGCAGTACTTC
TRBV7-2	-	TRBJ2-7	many	CASSSFAYEQYF	TGTGCCAGCAGCTCGTTTGCCTACGAGCAGTACTTC
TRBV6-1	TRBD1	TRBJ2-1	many	CASSERTGDYNEQFF	TGTGCCAGCAGTGAAAGGACAGGGGATTACAATGAGCAGTTCTTC
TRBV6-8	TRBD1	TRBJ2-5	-	CASSYSPRTGAIQETQYF	TGTGCCAGCAGTTACTCACCCCGGACAGGGGCGATACAAGAGACCCAGTACTTC
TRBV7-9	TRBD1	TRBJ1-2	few	CASSPRTGSDYGYTF	TGTGCCAGCAGCCCCCGGACAGGGAGCGACTATGGCTACACCTTC
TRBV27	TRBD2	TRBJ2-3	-	CASRPETSAGTDTQYF	TGTGCCAGCAGGCCCGAGACTAGCGCAGGCACAGATACGCAGTATTTT
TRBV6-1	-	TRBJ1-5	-	CASSDWTGQPQHF	TGTGCCAGCAGTGACTGGACGGGTCAGCCCCAGCATTTT
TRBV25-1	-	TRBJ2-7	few	CASSEVDSSYEQYF	TGTGCCAGCAGTGAAGTAGACAGTAGCTACGAGCAGTACTTC
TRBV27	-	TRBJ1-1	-	CASSLLRSFYTEAFF	TGTGCCAGCAGTTTACTCCGGAGTTTCTACACTGAAGCTTTCTTT
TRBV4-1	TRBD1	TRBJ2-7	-	CASSLSGGSSYEQYF	TGCGCCAGCAGCCTCTCAGGGGGTTCGTCCTACGAGCAGTACTTC
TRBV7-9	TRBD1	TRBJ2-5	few	CASSLGGRGLFETQYF	TGTGCCAGCAGCTTAGGTGGCAGGGGGTTATTTGAGACCCAGTACTTC
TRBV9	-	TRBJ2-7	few	CASSVADSGYEQYF	TGTGCCAGCAGCGTAGCTGATAGCGGTTACGAGCAGTACTTC
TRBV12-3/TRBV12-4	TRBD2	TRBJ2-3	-	CASSWASGGPSTDTQYF	TGTGCCAGCAGTTGGGCTAGCGGGGGGCCTAGCACAGATACGCAGTATTTT
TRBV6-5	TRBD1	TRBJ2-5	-	CASNGDRWETQYF	TGTGCCAGCAATGGGGACAGGTGGGAGACCCAGTACTTC
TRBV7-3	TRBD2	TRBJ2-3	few	CASSSTSADTQYF	TGTGCCAGCAGCAGCACTAGCGCAGATACGCAGTATTTT
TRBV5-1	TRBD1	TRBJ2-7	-	CASSFPGQGASEQYF	TGCGCCAGCAGCTTTCCGGGACAGGGGGCGTCCGAGCAGTACTTC